These 9 T cell receptor beta chains originate from one sample sequenced in a study of T cell changes during pregnancy in multiple sclerosis. Using immunoSEQ multiplex PCR, the repertoire was profiled, and TCRdb retains in-frame clones only, with some absent. Counted here are about 59,000 clones, more than 80% occurring once; the ten biggest clones make up 0.89%. Sequencing was performed on peripheral blood, taken in the first trimester of pregnancy. The receptors come from a female donor in good health, enrolled as a control in a pregnancy study.

The chain employs TRBV9 and TRBJ2-1; 8 nucleotides align to TRBD2. This CDR3 contains 15 residues. Germline V gene data show CDR1 as SGDLS and CDR2 as YYNGEE. With V trimmed by 3 bases and J by 1 base, 3 bases remained unmatched. The CDR3 protein is CASSDGGASYNEQFF. CDR3 nucleotide sequence: TGTGCCAGCAGCGACGGGGGGGCGTCCTACAATGAGCAGTTCTTC.

The rearrangement links TRBV27 to TRBJ1-2; D may be TRBD1 (6 bases). In germline, CDR1 is MNHEY, CDR2 SMNVEV (reference sequence). V lost 8 bases and J 4 bases, leaving 17 bases between the germline ends. The CDR3 contains 14 residues. The CDR3 reads CASGRGGGGYGYTF. The CDR3 DNA follows: TGTGCCAGCGGAAGGGGGGGTGGAGGCTATGGCTACACCTTC.

This chain uses TRBV29-1 with TRBJ2-7, with 9 bases that match TRBD1. V shed 2 bases and J 2 bases; nucleotides not matched to a gene: 4. CDR1 is SQVTM, CDR2 ANQGSEA, per germline. CDR3 size: 14 residues. CDR3 DNA sequence: TGCAGCGTTGAAAGCACAGGGGGCCCCTACGAGCAGTACTTC. Translated: CSVESTGGPYEQYF.

A single count supports this clone. This sequence joins TRBV6-1 and TRBJ2-7; D may be TRBD1 (6 bases). This CDR3 is built from 15 residues. CDR1 MNHNS and CDR2 SASEGT come from the germline V gene. The V end was cut by 1 base, the J end by 5 bases, with 15 bases between. This CDR3 reads CASSEEGTGHHEQYF. CDR3 sequence (DNA): TGTGCCAGCAGTGAAGAAGGAACAGGGCACCACGAGCAGTACTTC.

The chain uses TRBV6-6 and TRBJ1-5, with 7 bases aligning to TRBD1. The CDR3 runs to 14 residues. Germline lookup yields CDR1 MNHNY and CDR2 SVGAGI (reference sequence). The junction had 3 bases not matched to a gene; V was cut back by 4 bases and J by 3 bases. Here the CDR3 DNA reads TGTGCCAGCAGTTGGGACAGTTACAATCAGCCCCAGCATTTT. Encoded protein: CASSWDSYNQPQHF.

The genes are TRBV11-3 and TRBJ2-4; 7 bases line up with TRBD1. This CDR3 has 14 residues. The V segment lost 5 bases and the J segment 3 bases; nucleotides outside the gene matches: 4. In germline, CDR1 is SGHNT, CDR2 YENEEA. The CDR3 DNA reads TGTGCCAGCAGCCCATGGGACAGCAAAAACATTCAGTACTTC. Its protein product is CASSPWDSKNIQYF.

The V call is TRBV6-5, the J call TRBJ1-6; maybe TRBD1 (5 bases). V lost 7 bases and J lost 7, with 14 bases in between. The CDR3 runs 14 residues. Germline V gene sequence: CDR1 MNHEY, CDR2 SVGAGI. The DNA for the CDR3 is TGTGCCAGCACCGCAGGGATTGGGAATTCACCCCTCCACTTT. Translation: CASTAGIGNSPLHF.

This chain connects TRBV7-3 to TRBJ2-5, with a tentative D call TRBD2 (7 bases). The V and J ends lost 5 bases and 1 base respectively, with 14 bases between them. Germline CDR1 reads SGHTA; CDR2 reads FQGTGA. The CDR3 loop spans 15 amino acids. Written as DNA, the CDR3 is TGTGCCAGCAGCCCCGCTCGGGGGGCCCAAGAGACCCAGTACTTC. It is translated as CASSPARGAQETQYF.

The chain links TRBV7-7 to TRBJ2-5, with 7 positions matching TRBD1. This CDR3 spans 16 amino acids. Germline lookup yields CDR1 SSHAT and CDR2 FNYEAQ (reference sequence). Losses at the gene ends were 5 bases for V and 2 bases for J; bases not matched to a gene: 11. The CDR3, as DNA: TGTGCCAGCAGCACGGGACAGAAAGAAAAACAAGAGACCCAGTACTTC. Amino acid sequence: CASSTGQKEKQETQYF.